The 25 T cell receptor beta chains below all came from one sample that was sequenced in a study of blood T cell repertoires in COVID-19. Using immunoSEQ multiplex PCR, the repertoire was profiled, and TCRdb retains in-frame clones only, with some absent. This table holds about 55,000 clones, 80% to 90% found once. Sequenced sample: peripheral blood. The receptors were sampled from a man older than 75 with acute or convalescent COVID-19.

V is TRBV6-2 or TRBV6-3 and J is TRBJ2-7; 9 bases line up with TRBD1. Germline CDR1 MNHEY, CDR2 SVGEGT. Unmatched junction bases numbered 10, after V lost 4 bases and J lost 9 bases. There are 14 residues in the CDR3. DNA for the CDR3: TGTGCCAGCAGTTCGGGACAGGGTGGAGGAAGGCAGTACTTC. Translating it yields CASSSGQGGGRQYF.

This clone was seen just once. The chain employs TRBV6-1 and TRBJ1-5; the match to TRBD1 covers 7 bases. This CDR3 region has 13 residues. The V gene end was trimmed by 3 bases and the J gene end by 7 bases; junction bases not matched to a gene: 3. Looked up from germline, CDR1 is MNHNS and CDR2 is SASEGT. As DNA, the CDR3 is TGTGCCAGCAGTGAGACAGGGAACCAGCCCCAGCATTTT. Its translation: CASSETGNQPQHF.

This clone appeared once. The chain has TRBV5-1 and TRBJ2-7; 8 bases fit TRBD2. Germline V gene lookup returns CDR1 SGHRS and CDR2 YFSETQ. Trimming at V came to 4 bases and at J to 6 bases, leaving 15 bases not matched to a gene. CDR3 length: 16 amino acids. The CDR3 protein is CASSPVTGGGAAEQYF. CDR3 nucleotides: TGCGCCAGCAGCCCAGTCACGGGGGGGGGCGCGGCCGAGCAGTACTTC.

Notes on this clone: A junction boundary mismatches the germline segment, possibly from a read error. The J gene is TRBJ1-2, the V gene TRBV7-2; 7 positions match TRBD1. Per the germline V gene, CDR1 is SGHTA and CDR2 is FQGNSA. This CDR3 comprises 13 residues. In DNA form, the CDR3 reads TGTGCCAGCAGCTTAGTCACAGGGGCCTTCCTAGTCTTC. Translation: CASSLVTGAFLVF.

In this sample, this clone turned up once. The V call is TRBV19, the J call TRBJ1-2; no clear D gene. V shed 0 bases and J shed 2 bases, with 10 bases lying between them. The CDR3 has 15 residues. In germline, CDR1 is LNHDA, CDR2 SQIVND (reference sequence). The DNA for the CDR3 is TGTGCCAGTAGTATAGATCGTTACGGGAACTATGGCTACACCTTC. Amino acid sequence: CASSIDRYGNYGYTF.

A word on this clone: At one boundary the junction diverges from the germline segment, which might be a read error. CDR3 amino acids: CASSRRRGDYNEQFF. In DNA form, the CDR3 reads TGTGCTAGCAGCCGACGTCGGGGGGACTACAATGAGCAGTTCTTC. The V gene is TRBV7-7, the J gene TRBJ2-1, with TRBD2 matching 7 bases. This CDR3 has 15 residues. CDR1 is SSHAT and CDR2 is FNYEAQ in the germline V gene (reference sequence).

V and J are TRBV5-1 and TRBJ2-4; weak D call: TRBD2 (5 bases). Trimming took off 1 base at V and 7 bases at J, with 9 bases between the two ends. The V gene's germline CDR1 is SGHRS and CDR2 YFSETQ. The CDR3 is made up of 13 amino acids. The CDR3 nucleotides are TGCGCCAGCAGCTTGTCGGGGTGGAACATTCAGTACTTC. This encodes CASSLSGWNIQYF. Based on the CDR3 plus reference TRBV5-1 and TRBJ2-4, the full variable domain is KAGVTQTPRYLIKTRGQQVTLSCSPISGHRSVSWYQQTPGQGLQFLFEYFSETQRNKGNFPGRFSGRQFSNSRSEMNVSTLELGDSALYLCASSLSGWNIQYFGAGTRLSVL.

The chain combines TRBV19 with TRBJ2-7; D is perhaps TRBD1 (6 bases). Between the trimmed V and J ends, which lost 1 base and 2 bases, there was a span of 9 bases. The V gene's germline CDR1 is LNHDA and CDR2 SQIVND (reference sequence). The CDR3 runs to 14 residues. The CDR3 is CASSIADSAYEQYF. DNA of the CDR3: TGTGCCAGTAGTATAGCGGACAGCGCCTACGAGCAGTACTTC. The complete variable domain, with remaining parts taken from reference TRBV19 and TRBJ2-7, reads DGGITQSPKYLFRKEGQNVTLSCEQNLNHDAMYWYRQDPGQGLRLIYYSQIVNDFQKGDIAEGYSVSREKKESFPLTVTSAQKNPTAFYLCASSIADSAYEQYFGPGTRLTVT.

This clone was recorded once. The chain carries TRBV19 and TRBJ2-1; 9 bases are a match to TRBD1. Germline assignment: CDR1 LNHDA and CDR2 SQIVND (reference sequence). The CDR3 consists of 16 residues. J lost 7 bases, V lost 5 bases, and 12 bases had no gene match. The CDR3 is CASSPRGTGFGNEQFF. CDR3 nucleotide sequence: TGTGCCAGTAGTCCGCGGGGGACAGGGTTTGGTAATGAGCAGTTCTTC.

This sequence joins TRBV2 and TRBJ1-2; the D is unclear. CDR3 length: 12 residues. Germline V CDR1 and CDR2: SNHLY, FYNNEI. The V end lost 6 bases, the J end lost 3 bases, and 8 bases lay between the germline ends. The CDR3 is CASRYSHYGYTF. Written as DNA, the CDR3 is TGTGCCAGCAGATACAGCCACTATGGCTACACCTTC. Complete variable domain (other parts from reference TRBV2 and TRBJ1-2): EPEVTQTPSHQVTQMGQEVILRCVPISNHLYFYWYRQILGQKVEFLVSFYNNEISEKSEIFDDQFSVERPDGSNFTLKIRSTKLEDSAMYFCASRYSHYGYTFGSGTRLTVV.

The chain has TRBV5-4 and TRBJ1-4, with 7 positions matching TRBD1. The trim removed 4 bases at V and 0 bases at J, leaving 6 bases unmatched. CDR3 length equals 16 residues. Germline CDR1 SGHNT, CDR2 YYREEE (reference sequence). The CDR3 spells CASSQGQRATNEKLFF. The CDR3 DNA follows: TGTGCCAGCAGCCAGGGACAGCGAGCAACTAATGAAAAACTGTTTTTT.

This CDR3 reads CASRHRDRVSPLHF. The CDR3 DNA reads as TGTGCCAGCAGACACAGGGACAGGGTTTCACCCCTCCACTTT. The rearrangement uses TRBV11-2 and TRBJ1-6, with 9 bases lining up with TRBD1. The CDR3 is made up of 14 amino acids. In germline, CDR1 is SGHAT, CDR2 FQNNGV. The V gene end was trimmed by 6 bases and the J gene end by 9 bases; junction bases not matched to a gene: 6. The complete variable domain, with remaining parts taken from reference TRBV11-2 and TRBJ1-6, reads EAGVAQSPRYKIIEKRQSVAFWCNPISGHATLYWYQQILGQGPKLLIQFQNNGVVDDSQLPKDRFSAERLKGVDSTLKIQPAKLEDSAVYLCASRHRDRVSPLHFGNGTRLTVT.

This clone is a singleton in its sample. The chain combines TRBV20-1 with TRBJ1-2; D is uncertain. The length of the CDR3 is 11 residues. V shed 3 bases and J shed 7 bases, with 9 bases lying between them. CDR1 and CDR2 (germline): DFQATT, SNEGSKA (reference sequence). The CDR3 bases are TGCAGTGCTAGGCGCGACTCTGGCTACACCTTC. It translates to CSARRDSGYTF.

This chain connects TRBV11-3 to TRBJ2-5; 10 nucleotides match TRBD1. In germline, CDR1 is SGHNT, CDR2 YENEEA. The CDR3 spans 16 residues. J lost 2 bases, V lost 2 bases, and 5 bases had no gene match. The CDR3 bases are TGTGCCAGCAGCTTACGACAGGGGGCTCGACAAGAGACCCAGTACTTC. It is translated as CASSLRQGARQETQYF. Using reference TRBV11-3 and TRBJ2-5 for the parts outside the CDR3, the full variable domain is EAGVVQSPRYKIIEKKQPVAFWCNPISGHNTLYWYLQNLGQGPELLIRYENEEAVDDSQLPKDRFSAERLKGVDSTLKIQPAELGDSAVYLCASSLRQGARQETQYFGPGTRLLVL.

This chain uses TRBV5-5 with TRBJ1-1, with a tentative D call TRBD1 (6 bases). V shed 0 bases and J shed 2 bases, with 11 bases lying between them. The CDR3 extends over 15 amino acids. CDR1 and CDR2 from the germline V gene are SGHKS and YYEKEE (reference sequence). CDR3 sequence reads: CASSLAIQGNTEAFF. For the CDR3, the DNA is TGTGCCAGCAGCTTGGCGATACAGGGAAACACTGAAGCTTTCTTT.

The CDR3 reads CASSVGQGPSNTEAFF. The DNA for the CDR3 is TGTGCCAGCAGCGTAGGACAGGGCCCCTCGAACACTGAAGCTTTCTTT. This rearrangement joins TRBV5-4 to TRBJ1-1; 8 nucleotides match TRBD1. The CDR3 covers 16 residues. V shed 4 bases and J 1 base; nucleotides not matched to a gene: 9. The V gene's germline CDR1 is SGHNT and CDR2 YYREEE (reference sequence).

This clone was seen just once. The chain is built from TRBV6-5 and TRBJ1-1; D is unresolved. The CDR3 spans 12 residues. The germline gives CDR1 MNHEY, CDR2 SVGAGI. Trimming took 5 bases from V and 1 from J, leaving 5 bases between them. CDR3 region: CASSQANTEAFF. CDR3 bases: TGTGCCAGCAGTCAGGCGAACACTGAAGCTTTCTTT.

V usage is TRBV6-6 and J usage is TRBJ2-7; 8 nucleotides match TRBD1. With V trimmed by 5 bases and J by 5 bases, 5 bases remained unmatched. This CDR3 is 13 amino acids long. Germline V lookup: CDR1 MNHNY, CDR2 SVGAGI (reference sequence). CDR3 in DNA: TGTGCCAGCAGTAGACAGGGGATACACGAGCAGTACTTC. Amino acid sequence: CASSRQGIHEQYF.

J is TRBJ2-7 and V is TRBV7-6; 12 bases agree with TRBD2. Losses at the gene ends were 6 bases for V and 0 bases for J; bases not matched to a gene: 3. The CDR3 sequence is 15 residues long. Germline V gene sequence: CDR1 SGHVS, CDR2 FNYEAQ. The CDR3 here is CASSLLAGGSYEQYF. The DNA of the CDR3 is TGTGCCAGCAGTTTACTAGCGGGGGGCTCCTACGAGCAGTACTTC.

This clone has just a few counts. The V and J genes are TRBV6-5 and TRBJ1-6, with no clear D. V shed 6 bases and J shed 6 bases, with 12 bases lying between them. Germline V gene sequence: CDR1 MNHEY, CDR2 SVGAGI. This CDR3 region has 14 residues. The DNA for the CDR3 is TGTGCCAGCAGACAGTCTAAATCTAATTCACCCCTCCACTTT. This sequence encodes CASRQSKSNSPLHF.

The rearrangement links TRBV6-6 to TRBJ1-6, with D perhaps TRBD1 (5 bases). Germline V gene sequence: CDR1 MNHNY, CDR2 SVGAGI (reference sequence). V lost 5 bases to trimming and J lost 0 bases, with 17 bases between them. The CDR3 totals 18 residues. CDR3 in DNA: TGTGCCAGCAGTCTCACCGGGACTCTGAGCTCCTATAATTCACCCCTCCACTTT. This translates into CASSLTGTLSSYNSPLHF.

This clone was detected only once. The chain couples TRBV6-2 or TRBV6-3 to TRBJ2-1; a possible D gene is TRBD1 (7 bases). Germline-derived CDR1 and CDR2 are MNHEY and SVGEGT. This CDR3 spans 14 amino acids. The V and J ends lost 5 bases and 11 bases respectively, with 19 bases between them. In DNA form, the CDR3 reads TGTGCCAGCAGTCCCGGACAGGCGGGGACCAAGCAGTTCTTC. Translating gives CASSPGQAGTKQFF.

The chain joins TRBV19 to TRBJ2-1; no clear D. V was cut by 3 bases and J by 5 bases, with 11 bases left in between. The length of the CDR3 is 14 residues. Germline-derived CDR1 and CDR2 are LNHDA and SQIVND (reference sequence). This chain's CDR3 is CASSISAANNEQFF. The CDR3 DNA follows: TGTGCCAGTAGTATTTCCGCCGCGAACAATGAGCAGTTCTTC.

This clone was seen a handful of times. The chain joins TRBV5-1 to TRBJ1-2; 8 bases map to TRBD1. This CDR3 is built from 15 residues. Germline CDR1 and CDR2: SGHRS and YFSETQ. Trimming cost V 0 bases and J 6 bases; bases outside gene matches: 7. The CDR3 region has the DNA TGCGCCAGCAGCTTGGCCCAGGGGGCGGGAGATGGCTACACCTTC. Amino acid sequence: CASSLAQGAGDGYTF. Supplemented by reference TRBV5-1 and TRBJ1-2, the full variable domain reads KAGVTQTPRYLIKTRGQQVTLSCSPISGHRSVSWYQQTPGQGLQFLFEYFSETQRNKGNFPGRFSGRQFSNSRSEMNVSTLELGDSALYLCASSLAQGAGDGYTFGSGTRLTVV.

The table lists this clone with a few counts. The chain joins TRBV19 to TRBJ2-1, with 7 nucleotides matching TRBD1. The CDR3 length is 13 residues. Losses at the gene ends were 5 bases for V and 5 bases for J; bases not matched to a gene: 3. CDR1 is LNHDA, CDR2 SQIVND, per germline (reference sequence). The chain's CDR3 is CASSLGQDNEQFF. The CDR3 DNA sequence: TGTGCCAGTAGTCTTGGACAGGACAATGAGCAGTTCTTC.